Listed below are T cell receptor beta chains from one sample, sequenced in a study of shared clonotypes between healthy human individuals. Generated by immunoSEQ multiplex PCR, the TCRdb table keeps only in-frame clones and is missing some. The sample lists around 980,000 clones; 78% were seen once. Sequenced sample: memory CD4+ T cells from PBMCs. Source of these receptors: a man younger than 35 in good health. Some clones in this sample may be carry-over from other donors' samples. Both conserved end residues are part of each CDR3. The D gene is left open where the match is weak. For some rows the clone size is stated as once, few or many, or as a class when expanded; others skip it.

J gene,clone size,V gene,D gene,CDR3 DNA,CDR3 protein
TRBJ2-5,-,TRBV5-1,TRBD1,TGCGCCAGCAGTTCCGGGACAGGGGTAGAGACCCAGTACTTC,CASSSGTGVETQYF
TRBJ2-5,-,TRBV9,TRBD2,TGTGCCAGCAGCGTAGGGCTAGCGGGAGTGGGGCAAGAGACCCAGTACTTC,CASSVGLAGVGQETQYF
TRBJ2-5,-,TRBV5-1,TRBD2,TGCGCCAGCAGCCCTAGCGGGAGGGCCGAGACCCAGTACTTC,CASSPSGRAETQYF
TRBJ2-1,-,TRBV10-3,-,TGTGCCATCAGTGCTTCGGACTCTCTCGGTGCCTACAATGAGCAGTTCTTC,CAISASDSLGAYNEQFF
TRBJ1-3,-,TRBV9,-,TGTGCCAGCAGCGTAGGTTGGCAGCACTCTGGAAACACCATATATTTT,CASSVGWQHSGNTIYF
TRBJ2-1,-,TRBV4-2,TRBD2,TGTGCCAGCGGCCAAGACCGGGCACTGGCGGGAGGCAATGAGCAGTTCTTC,CASGQDRALAGGNEQFF
TRBJ2-4,-,TRBV30,-,TGTGCCTGGAGTGTCGGGCCCATTCAGTACTTC,CAWSVGPIQYF
TRBJ1-1,-,TRBV18,-,TGTGCCAGCTCACCACCCTCCTCCAGTAACACTGAAGCTTTCTTT,CASSPPSSSNTEAFF
TRBJ1-4,-,TRBV28,-,TGTGCCAGCAGTACCCCAGGGGCACGACGGCTGTTTTTT,CASSTPGARRLFF
TRBJ1-5,-,TRBV27,-,TGTGCCAGCAGTTACCATTGGAATCAGCCCCAGCATTTT,CASSYHWNQPQHF
TRBJ1-1,once,TRBV9,TRBD1,TGTGCCAGCAGCGTAGTCCAGGGGGCGCTGTACACTGAAGCTTTCTTT,CASSVVQGALYTEAFF
TRBJ2-3,-,TRBV5-1,-,TGCGCCAGCAGCCCGGACAATACGCAGTATTTT,CASSPDNTQYF
TRBJ2-1,-,TRBV5-1,TRBD2,TGCGCCAGCAATTACGGGGTGGGAGGGCTTTTCAATGAGCAGTTCTTC,CASNYGVGGLFNEQFF
TRBJ1-1,-,TRBV7-7,-,TGTGCCAGCAGTCCGTCCCTCCTCACTGAAGCTTTCTTT,CASSPSLLTEAFF
TRBJ2-4,once,TRBV5-1,-,TGCGCCAGCAGCCCTATACAGGGAGTGGGGAACATTCAGTACTTC,CASSPIQGVGNIQYF
TRBJ1-1,few,TRBV11-2,-,TGTGCCAGCAGCTTAGGTCCTGAAGCTTTCTTT,CASSLGPEAFF
TRBJ2-1,-,TRBV2,-,TGTGCCAGCAGTGAAGGTTTGGGGGTGAGGTTCTTC,CASSEGLGVRFF
TRBJ1-3,-,TRBV28,-,TGTGCCAGCAGTTTGCAACAGGGTACTGGAAACACCATATATTTT,CASSLQQGTGNTIYF
TRBJ2-3,-,TRBV5-1,TRBD2,TGCGCCAGCAGCTTGTTGGCTAGCGGAACAGATACGCAGTATTTT,CASSLLASGTDTQYF
TRBJ2-2,-,TRBV2,-,TGTGCCAGCAGTGTGTTGAACACCGGGGAGCTGTTTTTT,CASSVLNTGELFF
TRBJ1-2,once,TRBV5-6,TRBD1,TGTGCCAGCAGCGGGGACAGAAACTATGGCTACACCTTC,CASSGDRNYGYTF
TRBJ1-4,many,TRBV7-9,-,TGTGCCAGCAGCCCAGGCTCAAATGAAAAACTGTTTTTT,CASSPGSNEKLFF
TRBJ2-7,once,TRBV18,-,TGTGCCAGCTCAACGGGGTTACAGGGTTTTTACGAGCAGTACTTC,CASSTGLQGFYEQYF
TRBJ2-1,-,TRBV4-3,TRBD1,TGCGCCAGCAGCAAGGACAGGGGGAATGAGCAGTTCTTC,CASSKDRGNEQFF
TRBJ1-1,-,TRBV10-3,-,TGTGCCATCAGAAGGGGCCCTGACACTGAAGCTTTCTTT,CAIRRGPDTEAFF
TRBJ2-5,-,TRBV28,-,TGTGCCAGCACCCCAGGGGGGACTCTTCAAGAGACCCAGTACTTC,CASTPGGTLQETQYF
TRBJ2-7,-,TRBV13,TRBD2,TGTGCCAGCAGCCCCTATAGGACTAGCGGAGCCTACGAGCAGTACTTC,CASSPYRTSGAYEQYF
TRBJ2-1,few,TRBV11-1,TRBD1,TGTGCCAGCAGCTCCGGGACAGGGTTTCCCCGGAATGAGCAGTTCTTC,CASSSGTGFPRNEQFF
TRBJ2-4,many,TRBV29-1,TRBD2,TGCAGCGCACTAGCGGGAACAGCCAAAAACATTCAGTACTTC,CSALAGTAKNIQYF
TRBJ2-1,few,TRBV7-9,-,TGTGCCAGCAGCTTAGGGCGGGCAGTCAATGAGCAGTTCTTC,CASSLGRAVNEQFF
TRBJ2-5,-,TRBV9,TRBD1,TGTGCCAGCCACCAGGGACAGGGGTCCCAAGAGACCCAGTACTTC,CASHQGQGSQETQYF
TRBJ2-1,-,TRBV2,TRBD1,TGTGCCAGCAGCGTTTTACGGCAGGGGGCAGATGAGCAGTTCTTC,CASSVLRQGADEQFF
TRBJ1-2,-,TRBV28,-,TGTGCCAGCAGTTTACCAAAACGTGGACAGTGGGGAGGCGGCTACACCTTC,CASSLPKRGQWGGGYTF
TRBJ2-7,-,TRBV4-1,TRBD2,TGCGCCAGCAGCCAAACGGGACTAGCGGGAGAAGAGCAGTACTTC,CASSQTGLAGEEQYF
TRBJ2-1,once,TRBV25-1,TRBD2,TGTGCCAGCAGTGAAGAGACTAGCGGGAGGGCCGCGTTCTTC,CASSEETSGRAAFF
TRBJ2-5,-,TRBV29-1,TRBD1,TGCAGCGTTTACAATACCGGGACAGACGAGACCCAGTACTTC,CSVYNTGTDETQYF
TRBJ2-7,-,TRBV5-1,-,TGCGCCAGCAGCCCAGAAGGTTCGGCCACGGGCTACGAGCAGTACTTC,CASSPEGSATGYEQYF
TRBJ2-7,-,TRBV11-2,-,TGTGCCAGCAGCCATGACAGCTACGAGCAGTACTTC,CASSHDSYEQYF
TRBJ2-2,-,TRBV6-5,-,TGTGCCAGCAGCACGACTCCGGGACGCACCGGGGAGCTGTTTTTT,CASSTTPGRTGELFF
TRBJ1-6,few,TRBV4-1,TRBD1,TGCGCCAGCAGCCTGACAGGGGTTGGTTCACCCCTCCACTTT,CASSLTGVGSPLHF
TRBJ2-7,few,TRBV7-3,TRBD1,TGTGCCAGCAGGTACACAGGGGGGTACCCCTACGAGCAGTACTTC,CASRYTGGYPYEQYF
TRBJ2-3,few,TRBV6-5,-,TGTGCCAGCAGTTTAGACATGGATACGCAGTATTTT,CASSLDMDTQYF
TRBJ1-5,once,TRBV28,TRBD1,TGTGCCAGCAGCTCCCCGACAGGGAGAAATCAGCCCCAGCATTTT,CASSSPTGRNQPQHF